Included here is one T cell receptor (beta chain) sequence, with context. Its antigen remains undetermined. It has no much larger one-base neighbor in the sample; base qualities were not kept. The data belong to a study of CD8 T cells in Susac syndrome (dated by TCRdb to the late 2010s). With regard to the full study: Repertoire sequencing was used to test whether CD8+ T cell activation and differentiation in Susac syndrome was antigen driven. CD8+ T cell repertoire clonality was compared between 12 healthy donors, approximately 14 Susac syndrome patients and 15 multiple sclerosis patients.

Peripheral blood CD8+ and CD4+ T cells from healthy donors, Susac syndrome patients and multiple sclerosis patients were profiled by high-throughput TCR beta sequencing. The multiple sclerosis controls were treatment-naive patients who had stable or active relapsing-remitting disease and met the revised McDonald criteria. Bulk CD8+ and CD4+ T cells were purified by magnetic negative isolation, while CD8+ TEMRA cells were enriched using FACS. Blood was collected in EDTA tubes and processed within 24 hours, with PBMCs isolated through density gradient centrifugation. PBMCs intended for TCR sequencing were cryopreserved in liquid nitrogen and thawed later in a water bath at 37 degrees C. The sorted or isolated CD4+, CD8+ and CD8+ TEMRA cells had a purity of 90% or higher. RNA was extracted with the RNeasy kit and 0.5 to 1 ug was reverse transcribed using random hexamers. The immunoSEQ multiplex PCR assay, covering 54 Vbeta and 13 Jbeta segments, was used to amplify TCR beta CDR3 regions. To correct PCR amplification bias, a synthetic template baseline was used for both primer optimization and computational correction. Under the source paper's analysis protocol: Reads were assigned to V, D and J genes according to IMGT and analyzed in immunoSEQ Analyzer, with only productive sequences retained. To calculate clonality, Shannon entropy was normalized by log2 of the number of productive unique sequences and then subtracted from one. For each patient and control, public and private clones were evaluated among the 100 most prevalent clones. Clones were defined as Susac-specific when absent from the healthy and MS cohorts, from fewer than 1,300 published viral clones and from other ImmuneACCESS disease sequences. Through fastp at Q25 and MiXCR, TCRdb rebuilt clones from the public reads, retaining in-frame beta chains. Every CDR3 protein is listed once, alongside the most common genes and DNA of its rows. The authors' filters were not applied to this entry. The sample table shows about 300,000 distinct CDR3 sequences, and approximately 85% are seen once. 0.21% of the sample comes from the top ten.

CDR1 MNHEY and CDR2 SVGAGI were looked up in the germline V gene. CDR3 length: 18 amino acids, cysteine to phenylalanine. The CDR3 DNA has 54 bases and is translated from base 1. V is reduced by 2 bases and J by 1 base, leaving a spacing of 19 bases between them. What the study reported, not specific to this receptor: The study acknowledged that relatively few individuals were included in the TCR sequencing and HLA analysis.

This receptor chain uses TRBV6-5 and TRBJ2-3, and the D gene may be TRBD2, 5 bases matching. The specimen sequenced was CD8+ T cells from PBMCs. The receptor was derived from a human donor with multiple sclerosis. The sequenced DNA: TGTGCCAGCAGTTACGCAACTAGGGCTACAGAAGGCACAGATACGCAGTATTTT. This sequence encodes CASSYATRATEGTDTQYF.